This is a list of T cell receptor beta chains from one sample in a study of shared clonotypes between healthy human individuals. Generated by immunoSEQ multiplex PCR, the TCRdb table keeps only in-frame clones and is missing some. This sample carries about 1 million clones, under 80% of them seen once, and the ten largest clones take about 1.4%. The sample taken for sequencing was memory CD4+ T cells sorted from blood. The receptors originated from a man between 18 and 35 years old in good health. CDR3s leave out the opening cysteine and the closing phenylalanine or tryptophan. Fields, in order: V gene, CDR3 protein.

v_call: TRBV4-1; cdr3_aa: ASSQDEQNEQY
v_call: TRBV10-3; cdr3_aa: AISWGASGSSYNEQF
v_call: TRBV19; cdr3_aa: ASNRASIYGYT
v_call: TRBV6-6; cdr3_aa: ASSRGGAKNIQY
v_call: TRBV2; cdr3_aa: ASRAGTGLTTGNTIY
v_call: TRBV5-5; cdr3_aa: ASSPALYGYT
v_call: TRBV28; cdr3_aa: ASSGSPRTSGGSSYNEQF
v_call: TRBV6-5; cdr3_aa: ASSFRQGHEQY
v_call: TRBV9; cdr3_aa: ASSDTAGGFYNEQF
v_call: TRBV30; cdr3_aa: AWTHSGISYEQY
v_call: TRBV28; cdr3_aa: ASSGGEGNQPQH
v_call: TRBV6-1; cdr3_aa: ASSARLGELF
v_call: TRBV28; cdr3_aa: ASRPGGNSNQPQH
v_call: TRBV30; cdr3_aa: AWETGTVSSPLH
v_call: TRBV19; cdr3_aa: ASSIPPPYSGGQF
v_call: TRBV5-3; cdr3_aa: ARSLRQGEWGQETQY
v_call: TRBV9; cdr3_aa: ASSAGTSTDTQY
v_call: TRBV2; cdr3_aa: ASSRDSLWDGYT
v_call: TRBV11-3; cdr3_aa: ASSPTSGSDTQY
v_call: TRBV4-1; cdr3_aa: ASSQAPGLSYTDTQY
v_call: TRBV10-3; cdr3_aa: AISGGQGSAGELF
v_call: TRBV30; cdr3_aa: AWSASDFNSPLH
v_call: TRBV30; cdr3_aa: ASQTGGYNSPLH
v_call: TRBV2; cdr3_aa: ASSPPGRSSYNSPLH
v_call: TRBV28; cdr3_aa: ASSGPGQSNEQF
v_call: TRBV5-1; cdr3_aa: ASSYGTGKETQY
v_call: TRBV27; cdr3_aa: ASSLVGTSHYEQY
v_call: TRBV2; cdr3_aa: ASSSESYGNTEAF
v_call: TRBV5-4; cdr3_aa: ASSLYIEGAYEQY
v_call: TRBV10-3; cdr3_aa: AISGQLSYGYT
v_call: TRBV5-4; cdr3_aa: ASSLGARGLSGNTIY
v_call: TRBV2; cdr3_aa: ASRRGKGETQY
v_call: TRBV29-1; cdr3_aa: SVEASGTGGLSTDTQY
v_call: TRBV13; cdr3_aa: ASSRAGTSRDTQY
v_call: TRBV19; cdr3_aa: ASSPVLDRAVTGYT
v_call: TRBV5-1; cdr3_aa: ASGMDRLAGAQY
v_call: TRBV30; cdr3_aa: AWRAGMGGYT
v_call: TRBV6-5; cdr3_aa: AVLSSGNTIY
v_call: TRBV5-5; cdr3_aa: ASTPQVTQY
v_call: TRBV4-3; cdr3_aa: ASSQVVTVSYEQY
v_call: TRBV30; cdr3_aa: AWSGGYDEQF